This T cell receptor beta chain comes out of a study of blood T cell repertoires in COVID-19. As for the study in general: The United States, Italy and Spain supplied acute and convalescent COVID-19 samples.

Germline-derived CDR1 and CDR2 are SGHVS and FNYEAQ. CDR3 length: 16 amino acids. V lost 5 bases, J lost 0 bases, and 16 bases lay in between. The table came from immunoSEQ multiplex PCR; TCRdb's copy has only in-frame clones and leaves some out. The sample comprises roughly 100,000 clones, around nine tenths of which are singletons, and roughly 6% rests with the top ten. The chain recombines TRBV7-6 with TRBJ1-1; no clear D gene. The source is a human donor in a cohort sampled during active COVID-19. Sequenced sample: peripheral blood. The CDR3 nucleotides are TGTGCCAGCAGCCTCGCGGGCTACAGAGTGAACACTGAAGCTTTCTTT. Protein sequence: CASSLAGYRVNTEAFF.